This T cell receptor (beta chain) stems from a study of blood T cell repertoires in COVID-19 (TCRdb year 2020). As for the study more broadly: Collaborator samples came from the United States, Italy and Spain and covered acute and convalescent phases of COVID-19. The samples were drawn from two sources: the first 160 participants of the ongoing ImmuneRACE study, and 950 to 1,500 subjects contributed by 6 global collaborators. Deeply sampled blood TCRbeta repertoires from subjects exposed to, actively infected with, or recovered from COVID-19 were included in the dataset. The repertoires were made available in a free public database intended to serve as a resource for research on the immune response to SARS-CoV-2. Where available, HLA class I and class II types were taken from metadata supplied by the sample provider and were not determined by assay-based typing. A de-identified subject ID, COVID-19 status, age in years and sex were almost always included in the sample metadata. The material from the prospective study consisted of cDNA or gDNA derived from T cells, B-cell-depleted T cells, or PBMCs.

As for this clone: Its antigen target is currently unknown. Base qualities are missing; no much larger clone stands one base away.

The CDR3, from cysteine to phenylalanine, totals 15 residues. The CDR3 DNA has 45 bases and is translated from base 1. CDR1 is given as SGHNT and CDR2 as YENEEA, both from the germline V gene. V loses 2 bases, J loses 1 base, and the germline ends lie 10 bases apart. General conclusions and limits of the study: The quantity of clinical and demographic metadata differed by source and by participant and was supplied without curation.

The immunoSEQ Assay, a bias-controlled multiplex PCR, was used to amplify TCRbeta CDR3 regions from genomic DNA. Per the source publication's procedure: Nucleated cell counts per sample were estimated from amplification of reference gene primers within the assay. To quantify the absolute abundance of each unique TCRbeta CDR3 rearrangement, sequence reads were collapsed and filtered. For each sample, productive Simpson clonality was calculated by taking the square root of Simpson's diversity index across productive rearrangements. Here the immuneACCESS table is served through TCRdb, limited to in-frame sequences with V and J called. Missing clones are a known gap in these copies; in checked studies unresolved V genes cover under half, and the rest lacks a known reason. D and trimming were read from the DNA, whereas the V and J calls and clone size are those reported in that table. The sample yields about 49,000 clones; about three quarters were counted once. 35% to 55% of the sample is taken by the ten largest.

The collaborating institutions used their own protocols to collect whole blood in K2EDTA tubes. Collaborator samples were shipped for TCRbeta analysis as frozen whole blood, isolated PBMCs, or DNA extracted from either sample type. Source material: peripheral blood. The sequence links TRBV11-3 to TRBJ2-3; the D segment could be TRBD1, given 6 matching bases. The source is a man between 65 and 79 years old with active or convalescent COVID-19. In nucleotides, the sequence is TGTGCCAGCAGCTTACTAGGGGGAGGCACAGATACGCAGTATTTT. It codes for CASSLLGGGTDTQYF.